This T cell receptor (beta chain) was recorded in a study of blood T cells in healthy people across ages. A J-beta primer mix and a sample-barcoded 5' primer were used in a second PCR of roughly 7 to 12 cycles. Each cDNA molecule was tagged by a template-switch adaptor that had 12 random nucleotides. TCRdb re-analysed the 5' RACE reads in MiXCR, keeping a single row per CDR3 protein. The table lists approximately 900,000 distinct CDR3 sequences, almost 30% of them singletons. This clonotype has just a few counts. It was 8 to 10 milliliters of peripheral blood that were drawn from each donor. This CDR3 contains 17 residues. V was pared by 0 bases and J by 1 base, with 15 bases between. CDR1 is SGHRS, CDR2 YFSETQ, per germline. The data were also submitted as part of a second study, on T cells of mothers and their children.

Sample: blood. This chain connects TRBV5-1 to TRBJ2-3; D could derive from TRBD1 or TRBD2 (6 bases each). The TCR originated in a woman in her thirties or forties in good health. CDR3 sequence (DNA): TGCGCCAGCAGCTTGGCTCCGAGGGGGGAGGGCACAGATACGCAGTATTTT. Its translation is CASSLAPRGEGTDTQYF.